Below, 11 T cell receptor beta chains from the same sample are listed, as sequenced in a study of blood T cell repertoires in COVID-19. TCRdb's copy holds only in-frame clones and misses some; the assay was immunoSEQ multiplex PCR. The sample yields more than 45,000 clones, less than 95% seen once. The sequenced sample was peripheral blood. The origin of the receptors is a human donor in a cohort sampled during active COVID-19.

CDR3 DNA sequence: TGTGCCAGTAGTGCGGGGACAGGGGACATCGCAGATACGCAGTATTTT. Its protein is CASSAGTGDIADTQYF. This rearrangement joins TRBV19 to TRBJ2-3, with TRBD1 matching 10 bases. Looked up from germline, CDR1 is LNHDA and CDR2 is SQIVND (reference sequence). The CDR3 consists of 16 residues. The ends lost 5 bases at V and 4 bases at J; junction bases unmatched: 9.

V gene TRBV2 combines with J gene TRBJ2-5; 13 bases agree with TRBD2. CDR3 length: 17 residues. The junction had 16 bases not matched to a gene; V was cut back by 6 bases and J by 9 bases. The germline V gene has CDR1 SNHLY and CDR2 FYNNEI. CDR3 in DNA: TGTGCCAGCAGGGGCGAAGCGGGACTAGCGGGAAAGGCGGCCCAGTACTTC. As protein: CASRGEAGLAGKAAQYF.

The rearrangement joins TRBV30 to TRBJ2-1; 11 nucleotides agree with TRBD2. J gave up 6 bases and V 5 bases, and 6 bases lay outside the gene matches. Germline V gene data show CDR1 as GTSNPN and CDR2 as SVGIG (reference sequence). There are 14 residues in the CDR3. The CDR3 coding sequence is TGTGCCTGGCAACTAGCGGGAGTAGGCAATGAGCAGTTCTTC. Translating it yields CAWQLAGVGNEQFF.

This chain connects TRBV7-9 to TRBJ2-1; 12 bases agree with TRBD2. Germline CDR1 is SEHNR and CDR2 is FQNEAQ (reference sequence). The CDR3 is 15 amino acids. With V trimmed by 5 bases and J by 12 bases, 11 bases remained unmatched. As DNA, the CDR3 is TGTGCCAGCAGCATCCCTTGGACTAGCGGGAATCTGCAGTTCTTC. This gives the protein CASSIPWTSGNLQFF.

The genes are TRBV7-9 and TRBJ2-5; TRBD2 agrees at 7 bases. The trim removed 5 bases at V and 5 bases at J, leaving 8 bases unmatched. Germline values: CDR1 SEHNR, CDR2 FQNEAQ (reference sequence). The CDR3 sequence is 14 residues long. The CDR3 protein is CASSQGLNRETQYF. The CDR3 nucleotides read TGTGCCAGCAGCCAGGGACTAAATCGGGAGACCCAGTACTTC.

The chain links TRBV11-2 to TRBJ2-1; 7 positions match TRBD2. The CDR3 sequence is 16 residues long. From germline, CDR1 is SGHAT and CDR2 FQNNGV. Trimming at V came to 4 bases and at J to 4 bases, leaving 10 bases not matched to a gene. CDR3 coding DNA: TGTGCCAGCAGCTCGTTACGGGGGGATAGTTACAATGAGCAGTTCTTC. Translating it yields CASSSLRGDSYNEQFF.

The chain has TRBV5-8 and TRBJ2-4, with D maybe TRBD1 (6 bases). The germline CDR1 and CDR2 sequences are SGHTS and YDEGEE. Trimming took 2 bases from V and 6 from J, leaving 12 bases between them. The CDR3 length is 14 residues. CDR3 region: CASSFRSGVNIQYF. Here the CDR3 DNA reads TGTGCCAGCAGCTTTCGTTCAGGGGTAAACATTCAGTACTTC.

This chain uses TRBV2 with TRBJ1-3; weak D call: TRBD1 (6 bases). From germline, CDR1 is SNHLY and CDR2 FYNNEI. The CDR3 is made up of 15 amino acids. V gave up 6 bases and J gave up 0 bases, with 12 bases separating them. CDR3 residues: CASRRQVSSGNTIYF. DNA for the CDR3: TGTGCCAGCAGGAGACAGGTCAGCTCTGGAAACACCATATATTTT.

This clone is a singleton in its sample. Here the CDR3 reads CAWNLQGLTYNEQFF. CDR3 sequence (DNA): TGTGCCTGGAACCTACAGGGGTTAACCTACAATGAGCAGTTCTTC. This chain connects TRBV30 to TRBJ2-1, with 7 positions matching TRBD1. CDR3 length equals 15 residues. Germline CDR1 reads GTSNPN; CDR2 reads SVGIG (reference sequence). With 4 bases clipped from V and 2 bases from J, the junction kept 8 bases outside the gene matches.

To note about this clone: It is unclear where the CDR3 begins or ends on the DNA, so no DNA is shown, and the CDR3 is as TCRdb lists it. This chain joins TRBV27 and TRBJ2-3; the D call in the table, TRBD2, was not verified against the DNA. The CDR3 spans 15 residues, counting both ends. Germline values: CDR1 MNHEY, CDR2 SMNVEV (reference sequence). CDR3 region: CASSSSGGPTDTQYF.

The genes are TRBV27 and TRBJ1-1, with TRBD1 identical over 7 bases. The CDR3 contains 16 residues. Per germline, CDR1 MNHEY and CDR2 SMNVEV (reference sequence). The V segment lost 7 bases and the J segment 0 bases; nucleotides outside the gene matches: 11. The CDR3 is CASKTDRAPVNTEAFF. The CDR3 DNA sequence: TGTGCCAGCAAGACCGACAGGGCTCCTGTGAACACTGAAGCTTTCTTT.